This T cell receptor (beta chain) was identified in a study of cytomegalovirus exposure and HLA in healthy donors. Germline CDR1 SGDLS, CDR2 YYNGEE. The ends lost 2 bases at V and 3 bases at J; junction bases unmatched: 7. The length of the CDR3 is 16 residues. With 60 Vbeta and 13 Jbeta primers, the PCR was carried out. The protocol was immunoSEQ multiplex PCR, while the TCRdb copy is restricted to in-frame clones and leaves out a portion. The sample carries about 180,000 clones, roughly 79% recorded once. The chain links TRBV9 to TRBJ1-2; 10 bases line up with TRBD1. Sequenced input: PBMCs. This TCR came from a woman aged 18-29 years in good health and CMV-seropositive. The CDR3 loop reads CASSVGTGASYYGYTF. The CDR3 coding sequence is TGTGCCAGCAGCGTTGGGACAGGGGCTTCCTACTATGGCTACACCTTC.